Listed here are 14 T cell receptor beta chains from one sample, sequenced in a study of shared clonotypes between healthy human individuals. Only in-frame clones appear in the TCRdb table, and some are missing; sequencing was by immunoSEQ multiplex PCR. The sample carries about 610,000 clones, approximately 97% recorded once. Material for sequencing was naive CD4+ T cells sorted from blood. The subset here: CD45RA+ positively selected. Receptors originate from a woman aged 30 to 39 in good health.

The V gene is TRBV19, the J gene TRBJ1-1; D uncertain. This CDR3 contains 13 residues. Germline CDR1 is LNHDA and CDR2 is SQIVND (reference sequence). V gave up 6 bases and J gave up 3 bases, with 11 bases separating them. DNA of the CDR3: TGTGCCAGTAGACGACTGACGGACACTGAAGCTTTCTTT. Protein product: CASRRLTDTEAFF.

The chain combines TRBV4-2 with TRBJ2-7; TRBD2 agrees at 9 bases. Germline CDR1 LGHNA, CDR2 YNFKEQ. The J segment lost 2 bases and the V segment lost 0 bases, leaving 5 bases of the junction unmatched. The CDR3 sequence is 16 residues long. CDR3 residues: CASSQDRLAGTYEQYF. The CDR3 region has the DNA TGTGCCAGCAGCCAAGATCGCCTAGCGGGAACCTACGAGCAGTACTTC.

The V gene is TRBV27, the J gene TRBJ1-2; TRBD1 agrees at 7 bases. The CDR3 contains 13 residues. The V segment lost 3 bases and the J segment 6 bases; nucleotides outside the gene matches: 4. Germline V gives CDR1 MNHEY, CDR2 SMNVEV (reference sequence). The CDR3 reads CASSLRGRDGYTF. CDR3 in DNA: TGTGCCAGCAGTTTGAGGGGGCGCGATGGCTACACCTTC.

The chain couples TRBV25-1 to TRBJ1-1; tentatively, D is TRBD1 (6 bases). There are 15 residues in the CDR3. Trimming shortened V by 5 bases and J by 1 base, and 14 bases separated the two germline ends. The germline V gene has CDR1 MGHDK and CDR2 SYGVNS. CDR3: CASSPSGGPNTEAFF. DNA for the CDR3: TGTGCCAGCAGTCCATCCGGGGGGCCGAACACTGAAGCTTTCTTT.

V is TRBV30 and J is TRBJ2-5; D assignment may be TRBD1 or TRBD2 (5 bases each). Germline V gene sequence: CDR1 GTSNPN, CDR2 SVGIG (reference sequence). The CDR3 consists of 17 residues. The V and J ends lost 3 bases and 1 base respectively, with 21 bases between them. The CDR3 spells CAWSRGVLASIQETQYF. The CDR3 DNA sequence: TGTGCCTGGAGCCGAGGGGTTCTCGCATCCATCCAAGAGACCCAGTACTTC.

The genes are TRBV4-1 and TRBJ2-5; 11 nucleotides align to TRBD2. V shed 0 bases, J shed 4 bases, and the junction held 4 bases outside the gene matches. CDR3 length equals 16 residues. Germline assignment: CDR1 MGHRA and CDR2 YSYEKL. The CDR3 DNA reads TGCGCCAGCAGCCAAGATTTAGCGGGAGGGCGAGAGACCCAGTACTTC. The encoded protein is CASSQDLAGGRETQYF.

This clone was counted a single time. The chain recombines TRBV5-1 with TRBJ2-3; TRBD2 agrees at 7 bases. V lost 0 bases to trimming and J lost 3 bases; unmatched junction nucleotides: 7. CDR3 size: 16 residues. CDR1 and CDR2 from the germline V gene are SGHRS and YFSETQ. The CDR3 loop reads CASSLAATSETDTQYF. DNA for the CDR3: TGCGCCAGCAGCTTGGCCGCCACTAGCGAAACAGATACGCAGTATTTT.

This clone was detected only once. V gene TRBV6-1 combines with J gene TRBJ1-5; a weak D match, TRBD1 (5 bases). Germline CDR1 reads MNHNS; CDR2 reads SASEGT. The V end was cut by 9 bases, the J end by 5 bases, with 11 bases between. The CDR3 length is 12 residues. The CDR3 nucleotides are TGTGCCAGGGCGCTCAGGGATCAGCCCCAGCATTTT. Residues: CARALRDQPQHF.

The V gene is TRBV6-1, the J gene TRBJ2-1; TRBD2 might be the D (6 bases). Trimming took 1 base from V and 1 from J, leaving 20 bases between them. There are 19 residues in the CDR3. CDR1 MNHNS and CDR2 SASEGT come from the germline V gene. The CDR3 region has the DNA TGTGCCAGCAGTGAAGTCGGGGGTGGCGGGAAGGGTTCCTACAATGAGCAGTTCTTC. This encodes CASSEVGGGGKGSYNEQFF.

This chain links TRBV4-2 with TRBJ1-2; no definite D call. The V gene lost 1 base and the J gene lost 1 base, with 13 bases spanning the gap. Germline lookup yields CDR1 LGHNA and CDR2 YNFKEQ. The CDR3 contains 16 residues. The CDR3 bases are TGTGCCAGCAGCCAAGGAGGGCTTTCGGATAACTATGGCTACACCTTC. Translation gives CASSQGGLSDNYGYTF.

The genes are TRBV28 and TRBJ1-4, with 8 positions matching TRBD1. V trimming: 6 bases; J trimming: 4 bases; junction bases outside the gene matches: 4. Germline CDR1 is MDHEN and CDR2 is SYDVKM. CDR3 length equals 14 residues. The CDR3 loop reads CASSPGQDNEKLFF. DNA for the CDR3: TGTGCCAGCAGCCCGGGACAGGATAATGAAAAACTGTTTTTT.

The V and J genes are TRBV10-2 and TRBJ2-2; possibly TRBD2 for D (5 bases). There are 15 residues in the CDR3. CDR1 and CDR2 (germline): WSHSY, SAAADI. Trimming stripped 4 bases from V and 1 base from J, with 10 bases between. The CDR3 spells CASSASAGNTGELFF. Written as DNA, the CDR3 is TGCGCCAGCAGTGCGAGTGCGGGGAACACCGGGGAGCTGTTTTTT.

The J gene is TRBJ2-2, the V gene TRBV19; D is unclear. CDR1 is LNHDA, CDR2 SQIVND, per germline (reference sequence). The CDR3 is 13 residues long. V dropped 10 bases and J dropped 5 bases, with 14 bases sitting between them. The CDR3 region has the DNA TGTGCCACCTCACTGGGCCAAACCGGGGAGCTGTTTTTT. Residues: CATSLGQTGELFF.

V gene TRBV29-1 combines with J gene TRBJ2-1, with D hard to call. The CDR3 extends over 13 amino acids. V dropped 7 bases and J dropped 4 bases, with 14 bases sitting between them. Germline CDR1 and CDR2: SQVTM and ANQGSEA. CDR3 loop: CSERLSIYNEQFF. The CDR3, as DNA: TGCAGCGAACGGCTGAGCATTTACAATGAGCAGTTCTTC.